The T cell receptor beta chain under discussion was sequenced for a study of control samples from healthy donors and cancer patients. Profiled with immunoSEQ multiplex PCR; TCRdb holds only in-frame clones, not every one. The table lists some 130,000 clones, about 93% of them singletons. V shed 4 bases and J shed 7 bases, with 11 bases lying between them. The CDR3 sequence is 12 residues long. Germline CDR1 MNHNY, CDR2 SVGAGI (reference sequence). V gene TRBV6-6 combines with J gene TRBJ2-7, with D maybe TRBD2 (7 bases). The sequence came from a man aged 45 to 65 with head and neck cancer. Sequencing was done on a sample of PBMCs. The CDR3 bases are TGTGCCAGCAGTTCCAGGGGAGGGGAGCAGTACTTC. Amino acid sequence: CASSSRGGEQYF.